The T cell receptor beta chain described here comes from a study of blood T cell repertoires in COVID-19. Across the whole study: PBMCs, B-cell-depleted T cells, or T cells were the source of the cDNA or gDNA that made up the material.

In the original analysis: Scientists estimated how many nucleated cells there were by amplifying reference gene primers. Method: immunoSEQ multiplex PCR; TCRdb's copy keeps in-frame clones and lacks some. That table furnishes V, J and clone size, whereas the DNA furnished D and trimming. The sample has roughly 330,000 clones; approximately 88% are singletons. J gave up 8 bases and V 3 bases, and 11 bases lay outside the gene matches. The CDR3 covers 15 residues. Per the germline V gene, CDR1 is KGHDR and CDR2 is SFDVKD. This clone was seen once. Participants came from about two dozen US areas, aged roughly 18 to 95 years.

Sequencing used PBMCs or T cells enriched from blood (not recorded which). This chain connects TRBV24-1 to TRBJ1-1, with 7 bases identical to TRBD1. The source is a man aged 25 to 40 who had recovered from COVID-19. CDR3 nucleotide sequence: TGTGCCACCAGTGATGCTAGGGGGCGAAGTAGCGAAGCTTTCTTT. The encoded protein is CATSDARGRSSEAFF.